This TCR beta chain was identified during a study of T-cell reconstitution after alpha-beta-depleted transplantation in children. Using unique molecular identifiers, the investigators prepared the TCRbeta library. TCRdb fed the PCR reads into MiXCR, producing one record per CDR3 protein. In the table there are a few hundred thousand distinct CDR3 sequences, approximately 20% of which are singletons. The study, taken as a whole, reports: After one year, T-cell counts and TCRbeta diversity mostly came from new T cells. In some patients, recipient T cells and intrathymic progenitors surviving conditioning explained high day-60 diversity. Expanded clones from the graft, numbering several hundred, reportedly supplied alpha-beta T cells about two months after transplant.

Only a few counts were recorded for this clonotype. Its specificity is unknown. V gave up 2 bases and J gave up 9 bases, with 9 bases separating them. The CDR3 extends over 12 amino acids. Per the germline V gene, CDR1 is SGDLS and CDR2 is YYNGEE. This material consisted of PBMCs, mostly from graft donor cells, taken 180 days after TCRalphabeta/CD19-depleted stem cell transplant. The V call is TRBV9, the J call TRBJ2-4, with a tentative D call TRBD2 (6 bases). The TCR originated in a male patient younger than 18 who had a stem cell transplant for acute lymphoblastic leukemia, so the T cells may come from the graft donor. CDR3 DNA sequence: TGTGCCAGCAGCGTGGGGGAGGCCATTCAGTACTTC. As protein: CASSVGEAIQYF. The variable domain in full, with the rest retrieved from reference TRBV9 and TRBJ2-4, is DSGVTQTPKHLITATGQRVTLRCSPRSGDLSVYWYQQSLDQGLQFLIQYYNGEERAKGNILERFSAQQFPDLHSELNLSSLELGDSALYFCASSVGEAIQYFGAGTRLSVL.